The following is a T cell receptor beta chain sequence with its context. The sample belongs to a study of blood T cell repertoires in COVID-19. Study-level information: Both acute and convalescent COVID-19 samples were obtained from the United States, Italy and Spain. PBMCs, B-cell-depleted T cells, or T cells provided the cDNA or gDNA that made up the material.

How the authors handled the data: Estimation of nucleated cell counts was performed using reference gene primer amplification. Sequencing used immunoSEQ multiplex PCR; TCRdb keeps in-frame clones, though not all of them. Clone size and the V and J calls come from that table; the DNA yielded D and trimming. Of approximately 210,000 clones in the sample, over 75% were seen once. Sequencing input: peripheral blood. This clonotype was sampled from a man aged 35 to 55 with active or convalescent COVID-19.

DNA for the CDR3: TGTGCCAGTAGTATAGGAAAACAGGGGCGAACTGAAGCTTTCTTT. Translated, it gives CASSIGKQGRTEAFF. The rearrangement uses TRBV19 and TRBJ1-1; TRBD1 aligns across 7 bases. This CDR3 is 15 amino acids long. Germline V lookup: CDR1 LNHDA, CDR2 SQIVND (reference sequence). V dropped 1 base and J dropped 5; count of bases not matched to a gene: 7.